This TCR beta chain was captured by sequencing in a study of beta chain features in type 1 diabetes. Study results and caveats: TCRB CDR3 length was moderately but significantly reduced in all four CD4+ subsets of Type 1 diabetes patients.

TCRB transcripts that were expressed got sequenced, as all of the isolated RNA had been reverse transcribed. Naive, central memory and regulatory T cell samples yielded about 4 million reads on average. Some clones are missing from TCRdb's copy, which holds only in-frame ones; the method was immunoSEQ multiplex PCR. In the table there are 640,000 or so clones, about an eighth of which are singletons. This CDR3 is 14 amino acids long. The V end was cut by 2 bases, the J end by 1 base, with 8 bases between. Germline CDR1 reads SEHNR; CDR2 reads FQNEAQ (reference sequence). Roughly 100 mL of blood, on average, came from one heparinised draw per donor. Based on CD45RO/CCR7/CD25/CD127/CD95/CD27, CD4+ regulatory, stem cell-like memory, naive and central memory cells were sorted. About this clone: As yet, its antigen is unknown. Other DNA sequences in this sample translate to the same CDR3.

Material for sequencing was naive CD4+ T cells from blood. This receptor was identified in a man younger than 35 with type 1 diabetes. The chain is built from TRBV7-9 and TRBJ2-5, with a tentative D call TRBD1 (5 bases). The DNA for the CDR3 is TGTGCCAGCAGCTTAAGGACACTCCAAGAGACCCAGTACTTC. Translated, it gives CASSLRTLQETQYF.